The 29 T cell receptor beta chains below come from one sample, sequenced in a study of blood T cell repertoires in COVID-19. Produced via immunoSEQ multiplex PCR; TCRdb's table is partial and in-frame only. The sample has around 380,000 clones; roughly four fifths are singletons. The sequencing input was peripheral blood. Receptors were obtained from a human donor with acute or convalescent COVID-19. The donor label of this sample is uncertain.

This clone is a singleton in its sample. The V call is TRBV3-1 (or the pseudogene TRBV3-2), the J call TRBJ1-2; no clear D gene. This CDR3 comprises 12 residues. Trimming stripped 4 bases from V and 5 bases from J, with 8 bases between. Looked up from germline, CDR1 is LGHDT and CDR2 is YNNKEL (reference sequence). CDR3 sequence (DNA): TGTGCCAGCAGCCGAAAGGAGTATGGCTACACCTTC. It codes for CASSRKEYGYTF.

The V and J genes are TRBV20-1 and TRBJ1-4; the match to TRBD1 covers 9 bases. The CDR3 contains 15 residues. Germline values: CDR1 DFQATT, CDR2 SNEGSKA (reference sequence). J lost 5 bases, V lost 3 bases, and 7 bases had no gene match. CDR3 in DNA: TGCAGTGCTAGTTTGGACAGGGGCCGAAATGAAAAACTGTTTTTT. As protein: CSASLDRGRNEKLFF.

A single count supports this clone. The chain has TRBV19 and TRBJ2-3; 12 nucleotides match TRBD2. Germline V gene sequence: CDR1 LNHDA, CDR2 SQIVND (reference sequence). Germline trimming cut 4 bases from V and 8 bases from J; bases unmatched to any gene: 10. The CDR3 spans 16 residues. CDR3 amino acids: CASSRGLAGWSPTQYF. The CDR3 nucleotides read TGTGCCAGTAGTAGGGGACTAGCGGGTTGGTCACCTACGCAGTATTTT.

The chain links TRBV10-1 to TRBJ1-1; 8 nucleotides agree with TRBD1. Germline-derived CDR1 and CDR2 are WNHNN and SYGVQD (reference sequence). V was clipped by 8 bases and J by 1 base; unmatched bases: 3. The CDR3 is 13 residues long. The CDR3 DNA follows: TGCGCCAGCCGACAGGGGACGAACACTGAAGCTTTCTTT. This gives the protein CASRQGTNTEAFF.

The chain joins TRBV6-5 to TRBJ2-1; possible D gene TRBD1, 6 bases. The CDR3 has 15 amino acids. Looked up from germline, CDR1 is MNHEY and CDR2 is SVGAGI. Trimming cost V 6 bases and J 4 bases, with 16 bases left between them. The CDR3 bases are TGTGCCAGCAGCCCGGACAGAGGCTTATACAATGAGCAGTTCTTC. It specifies CASSPDRGLYNEQFF.

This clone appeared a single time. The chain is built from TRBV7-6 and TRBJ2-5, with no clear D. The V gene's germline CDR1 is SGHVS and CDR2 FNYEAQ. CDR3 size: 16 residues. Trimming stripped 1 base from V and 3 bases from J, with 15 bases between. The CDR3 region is CASSLVVLPGEETQYF. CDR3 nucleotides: TGTGCCAGCAGCTTAGTAGTTCTACCGGGTGAAGAGACCCAGTACTTC.

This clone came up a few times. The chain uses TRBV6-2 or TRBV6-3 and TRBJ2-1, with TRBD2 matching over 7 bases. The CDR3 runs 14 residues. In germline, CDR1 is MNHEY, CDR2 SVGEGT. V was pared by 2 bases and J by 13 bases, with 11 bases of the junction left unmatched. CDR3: CASSYDGTTRDQFF. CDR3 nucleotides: TGTGCCAGCAGTTACGACGGGACTACCCGCGACCAGTTCTTC.

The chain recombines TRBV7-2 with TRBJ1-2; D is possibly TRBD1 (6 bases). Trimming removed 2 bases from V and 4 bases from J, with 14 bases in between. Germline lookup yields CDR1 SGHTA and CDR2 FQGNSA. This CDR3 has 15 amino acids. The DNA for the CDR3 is TGTGCCAGCAGCTTAACGGCAGGGGCGGGCTATGGCTACACCTTC. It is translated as CASSLTAGAGYGYTF.

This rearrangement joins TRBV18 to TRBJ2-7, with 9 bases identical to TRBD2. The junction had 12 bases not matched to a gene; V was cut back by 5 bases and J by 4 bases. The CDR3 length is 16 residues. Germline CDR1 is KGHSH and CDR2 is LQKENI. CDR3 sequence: CASSTYNSGSRYEQYF. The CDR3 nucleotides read TGTGCCAGCTCAACCTATAATAGCGGGAGTCGGTACGAGCAGTACTTC.

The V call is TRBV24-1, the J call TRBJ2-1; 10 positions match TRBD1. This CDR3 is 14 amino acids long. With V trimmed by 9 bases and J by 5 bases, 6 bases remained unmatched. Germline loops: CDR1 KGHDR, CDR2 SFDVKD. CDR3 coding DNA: TGTGCCACCCGGAGGACAGGGGGAGACAATGAGCAGTTCTTC. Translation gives CATRRTGGDNEQFF.

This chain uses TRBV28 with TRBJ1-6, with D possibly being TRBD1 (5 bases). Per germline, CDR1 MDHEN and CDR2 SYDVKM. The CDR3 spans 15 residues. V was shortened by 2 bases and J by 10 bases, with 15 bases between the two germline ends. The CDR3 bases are TGTGCCAGCAGTTTAAAGGCTGCAGGGTTGTCACCCCTCCACTTT. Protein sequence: CASSLKAAGLSPLHF.

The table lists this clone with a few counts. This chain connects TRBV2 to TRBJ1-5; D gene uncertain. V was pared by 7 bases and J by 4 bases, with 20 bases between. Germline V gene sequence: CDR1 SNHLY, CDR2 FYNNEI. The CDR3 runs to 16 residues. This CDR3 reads CASTMVASGRNQPQHF. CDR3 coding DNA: TGTGCCAGCACAATGGTCGCATCGGGTCGAAATCAGCCCCAGCATTTT.

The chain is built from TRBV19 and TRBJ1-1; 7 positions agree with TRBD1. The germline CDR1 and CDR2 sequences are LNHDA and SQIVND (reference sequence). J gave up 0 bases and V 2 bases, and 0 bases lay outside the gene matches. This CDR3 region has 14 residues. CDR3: CASSITGVNTEAFF. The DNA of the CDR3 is TGTGCCAGTAGTATAACAGGGGTGAACACTGAAGCTTTCTTT. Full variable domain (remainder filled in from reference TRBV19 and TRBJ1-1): DGGITQSPKYLFRKEGQNVTLSCEQNLNHDAMYWYRQDPGQGLRLIYYSQIVNDFQKGDIAEGYSVSREKKESFPLTVTSAQKNPTAFYLCASSITGVNTEAFFGQGTRLTVV.

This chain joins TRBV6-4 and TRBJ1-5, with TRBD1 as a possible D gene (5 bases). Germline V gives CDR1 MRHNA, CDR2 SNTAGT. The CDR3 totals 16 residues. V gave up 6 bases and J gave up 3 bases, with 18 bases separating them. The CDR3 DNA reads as TGTGCCAGCAGCGGCGGGGCAGGGAGGAACAATCAGCCCCAGCATTTT. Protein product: CASSGGAGRNNQPQHF.

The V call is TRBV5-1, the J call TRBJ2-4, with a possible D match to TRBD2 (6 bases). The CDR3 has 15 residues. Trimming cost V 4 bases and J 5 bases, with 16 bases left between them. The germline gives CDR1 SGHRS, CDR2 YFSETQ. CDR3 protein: CASSKGRGSQNIQYF. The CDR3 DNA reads TGCGCCAGCAGCAAGGGACGGGGGAGCCAAAACATTCAGTACTTC. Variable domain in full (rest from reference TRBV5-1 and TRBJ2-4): KAGVTQTPRYLIKTRGQQVTLSCSPISGHRSVSWYQQTPGQGLQFLFEYFSETQRNKGNFPGRFSGRQFSNSRSEMNVSTLELGDSALYLCASSKGRGSQNIQYFGAGTRLSVL.

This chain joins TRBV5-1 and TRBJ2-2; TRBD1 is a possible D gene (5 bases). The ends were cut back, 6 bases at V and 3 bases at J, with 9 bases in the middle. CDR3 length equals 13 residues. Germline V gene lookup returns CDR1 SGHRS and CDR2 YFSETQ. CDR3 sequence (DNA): TGCGCCAGCACCCTGACAGACACCGGGGAGCTGTTTTTT. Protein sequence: CASTLTDTGELFF.

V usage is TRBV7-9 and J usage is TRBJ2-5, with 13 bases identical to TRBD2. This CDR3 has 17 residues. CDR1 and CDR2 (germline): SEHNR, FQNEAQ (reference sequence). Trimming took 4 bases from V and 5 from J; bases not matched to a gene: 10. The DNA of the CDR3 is TGTGCCAGCAGCTCGCGGACTAGCGGGAGAGAAGGGGAGACCCAGTACTTC. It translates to CASSSRTSGREGETQYF.

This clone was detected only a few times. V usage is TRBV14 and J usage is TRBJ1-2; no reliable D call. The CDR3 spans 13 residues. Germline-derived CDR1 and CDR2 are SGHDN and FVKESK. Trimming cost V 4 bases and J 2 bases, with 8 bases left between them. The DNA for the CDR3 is TGTGCCAGCAGCCTCGCGAGAAACTATGGCTACACCTTC. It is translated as CASSLARNYGYTF.

The CDR3 DNA reads as TGTGCCAGCTCACGACAGGGCGGGAATACTGAAGCTTTCTTT. Protein: CASSRQGGNTEAFF. The chain couples TRBV18 to TRBJ1-1, with 7 bases matching TRBD1. CDR1 KGHSH and CDR2 LQKENI come from the germline V gene. This CDR3 is built from 14 residues. V trimming: 4 bases; J trimming: 5 bases; junction bases outside the gene matches: 7.

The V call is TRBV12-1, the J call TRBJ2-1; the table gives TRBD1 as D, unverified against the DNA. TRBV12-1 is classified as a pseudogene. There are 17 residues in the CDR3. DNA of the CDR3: TGTGCCAGCAGCTCCCGGGACAGGGGGCGTAAGGTAAATGAGCAGTTCTTC. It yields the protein CASSSRDRGRKVNEQFF.

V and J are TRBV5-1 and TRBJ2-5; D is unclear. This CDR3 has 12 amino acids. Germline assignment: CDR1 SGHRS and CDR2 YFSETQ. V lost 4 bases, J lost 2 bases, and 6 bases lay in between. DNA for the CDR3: TGCGCCAGCAGCCAGAATCAAGAGACCCAGTACTTC. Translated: CASSQNQETQYF.

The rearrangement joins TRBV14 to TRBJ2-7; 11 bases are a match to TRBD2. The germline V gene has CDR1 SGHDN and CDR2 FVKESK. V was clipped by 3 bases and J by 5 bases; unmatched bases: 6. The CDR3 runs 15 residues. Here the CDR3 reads CASSHRLAGMNEQYF. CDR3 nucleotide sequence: TGTGCCAGCAGCCATAGACTAGCGGGAATGAACGAGCAGTACTTC.

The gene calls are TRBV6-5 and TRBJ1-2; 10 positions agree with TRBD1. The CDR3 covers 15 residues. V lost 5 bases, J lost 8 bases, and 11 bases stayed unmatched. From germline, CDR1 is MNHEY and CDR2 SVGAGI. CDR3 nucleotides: TGTGCCAGCAGTCCCCCGCGGGGACAGGGGAACGGCTACACCTTC. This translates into CASSPPRGQGNGYTF.

This CDR3 reads CASSYLRDNEQFF. CDR3 coding DNA: TGTGCCAGCTCCTACTTAAGAGACAATGAGCAGTTCTTC. The chain couples TRBV27 to TRBJ2-1, with D unresolved. Germline V gives CDR1 MNHEY, CDR2 SMNVEV (reference sequence). The CDR3 is made up of 13 amino acids. Trimming removed 8 bases from V and 5 bases from J, with 13 bases in between.

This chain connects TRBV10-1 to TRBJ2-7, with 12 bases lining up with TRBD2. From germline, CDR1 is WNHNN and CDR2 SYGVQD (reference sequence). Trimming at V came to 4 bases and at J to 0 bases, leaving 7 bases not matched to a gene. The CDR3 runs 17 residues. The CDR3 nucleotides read TGCGCCAGCAGTGGGGGACTAGCGGGCTCCCTCTCCTACGAGCAGTACTTC. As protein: CASSGGLAGSLSYEQYF.

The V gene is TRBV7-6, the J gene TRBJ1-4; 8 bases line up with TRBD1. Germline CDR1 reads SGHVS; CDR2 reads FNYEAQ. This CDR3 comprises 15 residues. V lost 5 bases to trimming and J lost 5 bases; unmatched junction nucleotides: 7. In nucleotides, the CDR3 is TGTGCCAGCAGCCGGACCGGGACAGGAAATGAAAAACTGTTTTTT. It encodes CASSRTGTGNEKLFF.

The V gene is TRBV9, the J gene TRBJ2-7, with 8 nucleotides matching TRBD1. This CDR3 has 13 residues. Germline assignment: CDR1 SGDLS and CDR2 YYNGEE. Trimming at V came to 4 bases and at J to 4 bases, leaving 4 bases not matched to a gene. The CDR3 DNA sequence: TGTGCCAGCAGCCCGGGACAGGATTACGAGCAGTACTTC. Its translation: CASSPGQDYEQYF. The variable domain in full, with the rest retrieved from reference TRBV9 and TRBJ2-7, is DSGVTQTPKHLITATGQRVTLRCSPRSGDLSVYWYQQSLDQGLQFLIQYYNGEERAKGNILERFSAQQFPDLHSELNLSSLELGDSALYFCASSPGQDYEQYFGPGTRLTVT.

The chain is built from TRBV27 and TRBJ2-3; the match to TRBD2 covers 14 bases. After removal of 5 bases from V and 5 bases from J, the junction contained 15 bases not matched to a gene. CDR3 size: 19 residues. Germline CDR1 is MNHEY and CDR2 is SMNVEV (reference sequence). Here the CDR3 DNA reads TGTGCCAGCAGTCCCCGACTAGCGGGAGGGGGTGGGCGGGTAGATACGCAGTATTTT. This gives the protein CASSPRLAGGGGRVDTQYF.

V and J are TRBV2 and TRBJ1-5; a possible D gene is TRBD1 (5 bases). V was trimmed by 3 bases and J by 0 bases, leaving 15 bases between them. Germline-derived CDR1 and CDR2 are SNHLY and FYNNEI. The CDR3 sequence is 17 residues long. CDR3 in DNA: TGTGCCAGCAGTGACTTGGGGCAGGAGATTAGCAATCAGCCCCAGCATTTT. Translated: CASSDLGQEISNQPQHF.